Below, 12 T cell receptor beta chains from the same sample are listed, as sequenced in a study of shared clonotypes between healthy human individuals. Using immunoSEQ multiplex PCR, the repertoire was profiled, and TCRdb retains in-frame clones only, with some absent. The table records 2 million to 2.5 million clones, less than 95% of them present only once. The specimen was naive CD4+ T cells from PBMCs. The sample's subset: CD45RA+ positively selected. The receptors shown here come from a man younger than 30 in good health. Some clones in this sample may be carry-over from other donors' samples.

V usage is TRBV5-1 and J usage is TRBJ2-5; D unresolved. From germline, CDR1 is SGHRS and CDR2 YFSETQ. V lost 4 bases, J lost 2 bases, and 15 bases lay in between. This CDR3 comprises 15 residues. CDR3: CASSPDPTRQETQYF. Written as DNA, the CDR3 is TGCGCCAGCAGCCCGGACCCAACGAGGCAAGAGACCCAGTACTTC. Supplemented by reference TRBV5-1 and TRBJ2-5, the full variable domain reads KAGVTQTPRYLIKTRGQQVTLSCSPISGHRSVSWYQQTPGQGLQFLFEYFSETQRNKGNFPGRFSGRQFSNSRSEMNVSTLELGDSALYLCASSPDPTRQETQYFGPGTRLLVL.

This clone was counted a few times. The chain employs TRBV14 and TRBJ1-1; D is uncertain. Trimming left V 4 bases short and J 5 bases short, with 5 bases between. Germline lookup yields CDR1 SGHDN and CDR2 FVKESK. The CDR3 contains 11 residues. The DNA of the CDR3 is TGTGCCAGCAGCCTCGAAACTGAAGCTTTCTTT. Encoded protein: CASSLETEAFF.

This clone was counted between two and nine times. The chain recombines TRBV6-4 with TRBJ2-1; D is possibly TRBD1 (6 bases). CDR3 length: 14 residues. Deletions cut 0 bases from V and 8 bases from J, with 11 bases between. The germline gives CDR1 MRHNA, CDR2 SNTAGT. The CDR3 bases are TGTGCCAGCAGTGACTCAGCCAGGGGACATGAGCAGTTCTTC. This translates into CASSDSARGHEQFF.

This chain uses TRBV19 with TRBJ2-2, with a weak D call TRBD2 (5 bases). The V gene's germline CDR1 is LNHDA and CDR2 SQIVND (reference sequence). V was trimmed by 7 bases and J by 3 bases, leaving 21 bases between them. The CDR3 contains 17 residues. The CDR3 DNA follows: TGTGCCAGTACCCTTGCCGGGGTCGGGATCGACACCGGGGAGCTGTTTTTT. Its protein product is CASTLAGVGIDTGELFF. Variable domain in full (rest from reference TRBV19 and TRBJ2-2): DGGITQSPKYLFRKEGQNVTLSCEQNLNHDAMYWYRQDPGQGLRLIYYSQIVNDFQKGDIAEGYSVSREKKESFPLTVTSAQKNPTAFYLCASTLAGVGIDTGELFFGEGSRLTVL.

J is TRBJ2-1 and V is TRBV30; 8 positions agree with TRBD2. This CDR3 comprises 16 residues. V dropped 0 bases and J dropped 7; count of bases not matched to a gene: 11. Germline V gene sequence: CDR1 GTSNPN, CDR2 SVGIG (reference sequence). The CDR3 loop is CAWSVNIWAGGNEQFF. In DNA form, the CDR3 reads TGTGCCTGGAGTGTAAATATTTGGGCGGGAGGTAATGAGCAGTTCTTC.

This clone was observed a few times. This chain uses TRBV9 with TRBJ1-1; D gene unclear. From germline, CDR1 is SGDLS and CDR2 YYNGEE. The CDR3 length is 12 residues. The V and J ends lost 3 bases and 5 bases respectively, with 8 bases between them. CDR3 nucleotide sequence: TGTGCCAGCAGCGCCGCCGGGACTGAAGCTTTCTTT. As protein: CASSAAGTEAFF.

V usage is TRBV28 and J usage is TRBJ1-4, with D perhaps TRBD1 (5 bases). CDR3 length equals 13 residues. V was trimmed by 6 bases and J by 7 bases, leaving 12 bases between them. Germline V CDR1 and CDR2: MDHEN, SYDVKM. The CDR3 sequence is CASRVGGGEKLFF. The CDR3 coding sequence is TGTGCCAGCAGGGTCGGGGGAGGTGAAAAACTGTTTTTT.

This chain uses TRBV28 with TRBJ2-7, with a possible D match to TRBD1 (5 bases). V shed 2 bases and J shed 5 bases, with 13 bases lying between them. Germline assignment: CDR1 MDHEN and CDR2 SYDVKM. The CDR3 is made up of 14 amino acids. The CDR3 sequence: CASSLQGAYHEQYF. CDR3 coding DNA: TGTGCCAGCAGTTTACAAGGGGCTTACCACGAGCAGTACTTC. The variable domain in full, with the rest retrieved from reference TRBV28 and TRBJ2-7, is DVKVTQSSRYLVKRTGEKVFLECVQDMDHENMFWYRQDPGLGLRLIYFSYDVKMKEKGDIPEGYSVSREKKERFSLILESASTNQTSMYLCASSLQGAYHEQYFGPGTRLTVT.

The genes are TRBV4-2 and TRBJ1-5; D may be TRBD1 (5 bases). Looked up from germline, CDR1 is LGHNA and CDR2 is YNFKEQ. The CDR3 spans 15 residues. V dropped 1 base and J dropped 1 base, with 8 bases sitting between them. The chain's CDR3 is CASSQGGLSNQPQHF. CDR3 DNA: TGTGCCAGCAGCCAAGGGGGACTCAGCAATCAGCCCCAGCATTTT.

This chain connects TRBV29-1 to TRBJ2-7; 11 nucleotides line up with TRBD1. The CDR3 contains 14 residues. Germline-derived CDR1 and CDR2 are SQVTM and ANQGSEA. V lost 4 bases, J lost 4 bases, and 6 bases stayed unmatched. This chain's CDR3 is CSVGTGGGIYEQYF. In nucleotides, the CDR3 is TGCAGCGTTGGGACAGGGGGCGGAATTTACGAGCAGTACTTC.

Concerning this clone itself: Other nucleotide sequences in the sample specify the same CDR3. The V call is TRBV27, the J call TRBJ1-2; possible D gene TRBD1, 6 bases. Germline V gives CDR1 MNHEY, CDR2 SMNVEV (reference sequence). Trimming stripped 0 bases from V and 4 bases from J, with 12 bases between. The CDR3 has 15 amino acids. The CDR3 sequence: CASSLSFRGGYGYTF. DNA for the CDR3: TGTGCCAGCAGTTTATCGTTCAGGGGCGGCTATGGCTACACCTTC.

The CDR3 is CASTDADTQYF. CDR3 coding DNA: TGTGCCAGCACGGATGCAGATACGCAGTATTTT. The chain joins TRBV27 to TRBJ2-3, with D uncertain. The length of the CDR3 is 11 residues. Germline V gives CDR1 MNHEY, CDR2 SMNVEV (reference sequence). V was trimmed by 7 bases and J by 4 bases, leaving 6 bases between them.